This T cell receptor beta chain was sequenced in a study of blood T cell repertoires in COVID-19. Study at large: Samples of COVID-19 (acute and convalescent) were obtained from the United States, Italy and Spain. T cells, B-cell-depleted T cells, or PBMCs provided the cDNA or gDNA that served as material.

The CDR3 sequence is 14 residues long. Trimming removed 0 bases from V and 5 bases from J, with 11 bases in between. Germline values: CDR1 SGHRS, CDR2 YFSETQ. Authors' data handling: The assay estimated nucleated cells by amplifying reference gene primers. The method was immunoSEQ multiplex PCR; TCRdb's version includes in-frame clones alone and lacks a portion of them. D and trimming come from the DNA, and the V and J calls and clone size come from that table. The top ten hold approximately 16% of the sample, which has about 120,000 clones, 80% seen once. The TCR originated in a man between 60 and 75 years old with active or convalescent COVID-19. The gene calls are TRBV5-1 and TRBJ1-1, with D unclear. The sample taken for sequencing was peripheral blood. The CDR3, as DNA: TGCGCCAGCAGCTTGGGGTTGGAGGGAACTGAAGCTTTCTTT. It is translated as CASSLGLEGTEAFF.